A few counts support the clone carrying this T cell receptor beta chain. The authors prepared the TCRbeta library with unique molecular identifiers. TCRdb passed the PCR reads through MiXCR, listing each CDR3 protein once. The sample records about half a million distinct CDR3 sequences, around an eighth being singletons. The data originate from a study of T-cell reconstitution after alpha-beta-depleted transplantation in children. The sample here was PBMCs from the stem cell graft donor, taken from the stem cell graft. The sequence came from a human donor who donated a stem cell graft to a child with combined immunodeficiency.

The CDR3 spells CAFYTDTQYF. CDR3 DNA: TGTGCCTTCTACACAGATACGCAGTATTTT. V gene TRBV10-3 combines with J gene TRBJ2-3; the D is unclear. Germline V CDR1 and CDR2: ENHRY, SYGVKD. Trimming took 11 bases from V and 2 from J, leaving 5 bases between them. The CDR3 covers 10 residues.